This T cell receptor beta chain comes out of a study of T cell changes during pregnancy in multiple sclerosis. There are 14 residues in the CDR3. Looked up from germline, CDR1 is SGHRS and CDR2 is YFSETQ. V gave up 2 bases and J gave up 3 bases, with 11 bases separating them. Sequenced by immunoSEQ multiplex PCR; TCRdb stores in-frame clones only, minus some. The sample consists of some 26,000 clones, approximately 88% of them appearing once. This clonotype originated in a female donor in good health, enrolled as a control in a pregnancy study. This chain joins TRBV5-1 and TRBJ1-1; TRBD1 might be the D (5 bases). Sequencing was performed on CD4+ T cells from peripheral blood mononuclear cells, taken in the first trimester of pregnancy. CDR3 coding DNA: TGCGCCAGCAGCTTTAGGGGCGAGGACACTGAAGCTTTCTTT. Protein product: CASSFRGEDTEAFF.